The T cell receptor beta chain under discussion was sequenced for a study of shared clonotypes between healthy human individuals. Study observations and caveats: It was observed that about 5% of naive CD4 clonotypes were shared across several donors. It was the non-shared clonotypes that had lower generation probabilities than clonotypes shared by all four donors.

This CDR3 comprises 14 residues. Germline CDR1 GTSNPN, CDR2 SVGIG (reference sequence). Deletions cut 7 bases from V and 0 bases from J, with 13 bases between. Free of recent acute infections or vaccinations, the donors were healthy HIV-negative adults. Comments on this clone: Its antigen is undetermined.

An assay was performed, and its level was deep. The method was immunoSEQ multiplex PCR; TCRdb's version includes in-frame clones alone and lacks a portion of them. The table records hundreds of thousands of clones, about two thirds of them present only once. The TCR was taken from a woman aged 25 to 39 in good health. Specimen: memory CD4+ T cells sorted from blood. Subset indicated: CD45RA-negative fraction. V usage is TRBV30 and J usage is TRBJ1-3; no clear D. Written as DNA, the CDR3 is TGTGCCTCCAAAGGACGGGTCTCTGGAAACACCATATATTTT. Its translation: CASKGRVSGNTIYF. The complete variable domain, with remaining parts taken from reference TRBV30 and TRBJ1-3, reads SQTIHQWPATLVQPVGSPLSLECTVEGTSNPNLYWYRQAAGRGLQLLFYSVGIGQISSEVPQNLSASRPQDRQFILSSKKLLLSDSGFYLCASKGRVSGNTIYFGEGSWLTVV.